The 14 T cell receptor beta chains presented below share a single source sample, sequenced in a study of early T cells in non-severe SARS-CoV-2 infection. TCRdb reprocessed the 5' RACE reads with MiXCR, giving one entry per CDR3 protein. The table lists roughly 50,000 distinct CDR3 sequences, approximately 8% of them singletons. Sequenced material: whole blood. The source is an adult who was a healthcare worker with PCR-confirmed SARS-CoV-2 infection or an uninfected control (not recorded which).

In its sample, this clonotype was seen a few times. The rearrangement joins TRBV6-6 to TRBJ2-1; D uncertain. Germline CDR1 is MNHNY and CDR2 is SVGAGI (reference sequence). CDR3 length: 15 residues. Between the trimmed V and J ends, which lost 5 bases and 8 bases, there was a span of 19 bases. The CDR3 DNA sequence: TGTGCCAGCAGTCCCCTCAAGGATACGTACCATGAGCAGTTCTTC. Encoded protein: CASSPLKDTYHEQFF.

This clonotype came up a few times. The V and J genes are TRBV12-3 or TRBV12-4 and TRBJ2-7, with D unclear. This CDR3 has 14 residues. The germline V and J ends were trimmed by 2 bases and 2 bases, with 10 bases remaining between them. The DNA for the CDR3 is TGTGCCAGCAGTTTAAAGGGCTATGCCTACGAGCAGTACTTC. As protein: CASSLKGYAYEQYF.

The chain has TRBV20-1 and TRBJ1-5; 7 bases line up with TRBD1. Germline-derived CDR1 and CDR2 are DFQATT and SNEGSKA (reference sequence). The ends lost 4 bases at V and 2 bases at J; junction bases unmatched: 8. This CDR3 has 15 amino acids. The CDR3 loop reads CSAMGQRLGNQPQHF. CDR3 nucleotides: TGCAGTGCTATGGGACAGCGGTTAGGCAATCAGCCCCAGCATTTT.

This clonotype was detected ten times or more. The chain joins TRBV6-5 to TRBJ2-1; TRBD2 agrees at 9 bases. Germline V CDR1 and CDR2: MNHEY, SVGAGI. The CDR3 is 17 residues long. J gave up 4 bases and V 0 bases, and 7 bases lay outside the gene matches. This CDR3 reads CASSYSGVAGVYNEQFF. The CDR3 DNA sequence: TGTGCCAGCAGTTACTCCGGAGTAGCGGGGGTTTACAATGAGCAGTTCTTC.

The table lists this clonotype with many counts. V is TRBV18 and J is TRBJ2-7; weak D call: TRBD1 (6 bases). This CDR3 is 16 amino acids long. From germline, CDR1 is KGHSH and CDR2 LQKENI. V was cut by 4 bases and J by 1 base, with 17 bases left in between. CDR3: CASSRQAGTGSYEQYF. CDR3 in DNA: TGTGCCAGCTCACGACAGGCAGGGACGGGATCCTACGAGCAGTACTTC.

This sequence joins TRBV29-1 and TRBJ1-1; unclear D gene. The length of the CDR3 is 13 residues. V was cut by 6 bases and J by 1 base, with 12 bases left in between. Looked up from germline, CDR1 is SQVTM and CDR2 is ANQGSEA. CDR3 sequence (DNA): TGCAGCGTCCGAGGTGGGAAGAACACTGAAGCTTTCTTT. Its protein product is CSVRGGKNTEAFF.

This clonotype was recorded a few times. J is TRBJ2-5 and V is TRBV5-1; 7 positions agree with TRBD2. V dropped 1 base and J dropped 1; count of bases not matched to a gene: 1. Germline lookup yields CDR1 SGHRS and CDR2 YFSETQ. There are 14 residues in the CDR3. The CDR3 is CASSLTSAQETQYF. CDR3 coding DNA: TGCGCCAGCAGCTTGACTAGCGCCCAAGAGACCCAGTACTTC. Together with reference TRBV5-1 and TRBJ2-5, the CDR3 gives the full variable domain: KAGVTQTPRYLIKTRGQQVTLSCSPISGHRSVSWYQQTPGQGLQFLFEYFSETQRNKGNFPGRFSGRQFSNSRSEMNVSTLELGDSALYLCASSLTSAQETQYFGPGTRLLVL.

This clonotype was seen more than once but under ten times. This chain joins TRBV28 and TRBJ1-1; D possibly corresponds to TRBD1 (5 bases). Germline V lookup: CDR1 MDHEN, CDR2 SYDVKM. V was trimmed by 4 bases and J by 11 bases, leaving 14 bases between them. The CDR3 is 12 residues long. The CDR3 DNA follows: TGTGCCAGCAGTTGGAAACAGGTTGGGGCTTTCTTT. This codes for CASSWKQVGAFF.

This clonotype has just a few counts. The genes are TRBV19 and TRBJ2-1, with D perhaps being TRBD1 or TRBD2 (5 bases each). V was cut by 1 base and J by 3 bases, with 10 bases left in between. The CDR3 totals 15 residues. Germline CDR1 is LNHDA and CDR2 is SQIVND (reference sequence). The CDR3 region is CASSIGRGDYNEQFF. The CDR3 DNA follows: TGTGCCAGTAGTATAGGTCGAGGGGACTACAATGAGCAGTTCTTC.

This clonotype was seen a handful of times. The V and J genes are TRBV9 and TRBJ1-1; no definite D call. Germline V gene lookup returns CDR1 SGDLS and CDR2 YYNGEE. Trimming pared 3 bases from V and 3 bases from J, leaving 12 bases between. CDR3 length equals 14 residues. The CDR3 DNA sequence: TGTGCCAGCAGCGCAGTCCTTGGACACACTGAAGCTTTCTTT. Residues: CASSAVLGHTEAFF.

This chain uses TRBV19 with TRBJ2-2; D is unclear. The CDR3 runs to 14 residues. Trimming removed 7 bases from V and 7 bases from J, with 16 bases in between. Germline V gives CDR1 LNHDA, CDR2 SQIVND (reference sequence). This CDR3 reads CASNIQIYSGELFF. Here the CDR3 DNA reads TGTGCCAGTAATATCCAGATTTACAGCGGGGAGCTGTTTTTT. Filled out from reference TRBV19 and TRBJ2-2, the complete variable domain reads DGGITQSPKYLFRKEGQNVTLSCEQNLNHDAMYWYRQDPGQGLRLIYYSQIVNDFQKGDIAEGYSVSREKKESFPLTVTSAQKNPTAFYLCASNIQIYSGELFFGEGSRLTVL.

This clonotype showed up just a few times. The chain carries TRBV5-1 and TRBJ2-1, with 10 positions matching TRBD2. This CDR3 contains 14 residues. Trimming removed 5 bases from V and 4 bases from J; junction bases left unmatched: 3. CDR1 is SGHRS and CDR2 is YFSETQ in the germline V gene. The CDR3 bases are TGCGCCAGCAGTCGTAGCGGGGGGTACAATGAGCAGTTCTTC. Translated, it gives CASSRSGGYNEQFF.

This clonotype came up many times. This chain's CDR3 is CASTHRLNTEAFF. Here the CDR3 DNA reads TGTGCCAGCACCCACAGGTTGAACACTGAAGCTTTCTTT. The chain joins TRBV5-4 to TRBJ1-1, with D possibly being TRBD1 (5 bases). The CDR3 is made up of 13 amino acids. Germline CDR1 and CDR2: SGHNT and YYREEE (reference sequence). Trimming pared 6 bases from V and 0 bases from J, leaving 9 bases between.

This clonotype was counted between two and nine times. The rearrangement joins TRBV11-3 to TRBJ1-6; D ambiguous. Looked up from germline, CDR1 is SGHNT and CDR2 is YENEEA. The CDR3 runs to 12 residues. The V end lost 3 bases, the J end lost 6 bases, and 3 bases lay between the germline ends. DNA of the CDR3: TGTGCCAGCAGCTTGGGTAATTCACCCCTCCACTTT. Translating it yields CASSLGNSPLHF.